The clone carrying this T cell receptor beta chain was picked up many times. TCR beta CDR3 region amplification was performed from RNA transcripts. Researchers ran a first-round RT-PCR on the TCR CDR3 using the HTBI primer set. TCRdb passed the multiplex PCR reads through MiXCR, listing each CDR3 protein once. The sample lists about 710,000 distinct CDR3 sequences; roughly 17% were seen once. Patients showing uncontrolled infection, other autoimmune disease, pregnancy or lactation were ineligible. Cells are PBMCs isolated from around 10 ml of fresh blood. The data were obtained in a study of T cells in Graves' hyperthyroidism and ophthalmopathy. The germline V gene encodes CDR1 SGHVS and CDR2 FQNEAQ. V was trimmed by 5 bases and J by 0 bases, leaving 10 bases between them. The CDR3 contains 14 residues.

The chain employs TRBV7-8 and TRBJ1-1; D may be TRBD1 (6 bases). The TCR originated in a man aged 18 to 30 with Graves' hyperthyroidism. The sample was blood. CDR3 sequence: CASSARGMNTEAFF. CDR3 DNA: TGTGCCAGCAGCGCCAGGGGAATGAACACTGAAGCTTTCTTT.